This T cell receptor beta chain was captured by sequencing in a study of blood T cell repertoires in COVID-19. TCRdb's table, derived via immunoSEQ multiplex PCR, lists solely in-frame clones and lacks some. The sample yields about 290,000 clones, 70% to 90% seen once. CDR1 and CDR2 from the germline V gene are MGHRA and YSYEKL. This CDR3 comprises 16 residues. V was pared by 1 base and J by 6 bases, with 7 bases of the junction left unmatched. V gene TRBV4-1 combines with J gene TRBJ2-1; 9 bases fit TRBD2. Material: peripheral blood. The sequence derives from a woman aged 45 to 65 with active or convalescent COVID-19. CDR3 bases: TGCGCCAGCAGCCAAGTCGGCCGCGGGAGGGTCAATGAGCAGTTCTTC. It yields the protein CASSQVGRGRVNEQFF.